The 25 T cell receptor beta chains below were found in one sample sequenced in a study of cytotoxic CD8 clonotypes in ibrutinib-treated CLL. The table came from immunoSEQ multiplex PCR; TCRdb's copy has only in-frame clones and leaves some out. Among under 200,000 clones, roughly four fifths were seen once, and the ten largest hold under 5.5%. Sequenced material: PBMCs, taken after 24 months of ibrutinib treatment. These TCRs come from a human donor with chronic lymphocytic leukemia.

In nucleotides, the CDR3 is TGTGCCAGCAGTTTATCATCCGAGCTGATCGGGATAGCCTCCTACGAGCAGTACTTC. Its protein is CASSLSSELIGIASYEQYF. V gene TRBV27 combines with J gene TRBJ2-7, with D perhaps TRBD2 (5 bases). Germline CDR1 reads MNHEY; CDR2 reads SMNVEV (reference sequence). Trimming shortened V by 0 bases and J by 0 bases, and 21 bases separated the two germline ends. There are 19 residues in the CDR3.

V is TRBV27 and J is TRBJ2-1, with 11 positions matching TRBD2. CDR1 is MNHEY and CDR2 is SMNVEV in the germline V gene (reference sequence). This CDR3 region has 14 residues. Losses at the gene ends were 10 bases for V and 1 base for J; bases not matched to a gene: 3. Here the CDR3 DNA reads TGTGCCATCGCTAGCGGGAGGTCCTACAATGAGCAGTTCTTC. This sequence encodes CAIASGRSYNEQFF.

V usage is TRBV19 and J usage is TRBJ2-7; weak D call: TRBD1 (5 bases). This CDR3 spans 13 amino acids. V lost 5 bases to trimming and J lost 5 bases, with 13 bases between them. Germline CDR1 reads LNHDA; CDR2 reads SQIVND (reference sequence). CDR3 nucleotide sequence: TGTGCCAGTAGTGTCGGAAGGGGTAACGAGCAGTACTTC. Translated, it gives CASSVGRGNEQYF.

This sequence joins TRBV6-1 and TRBJ1-2; tentatively, D is TRBD1 (6 bases). The germline V gene encodes CDR1 MNHNS and CDR2 SASEGT. The CDR3 contains 16 residues. V shed 1 base and J shed 4 bases, with 16 bases lying between them. CDR3 protein: CASSEVSAGVRYGYTF. The CDR3 DNA is TGTGCCAGCAGTGAAGTATCGGCAGGGGTGCGCTATGGCTACACCTTC.

The V gene is TRBV9, the J gene TRBJ2-3, with TRBD1 matching 8 bases. CDR3 size: 14 residues. Germline lookup yields CDR1 SGDLS and CDR2 YYNGEE. Germline trimming cut 3 bases from V and 4 bases from J; bases unmatched to any gene: 4. DNA of the CDR3: TGTGCCAGCAGCGACCGGACAGGGCCAGATACGCAGTATTTT. Its translation: CASSDRTGPDTQYF. Full variable domain (missing parts from reference TRBV9 and TRBJ2-3): DSGVTQTPKHLITATGQRVTLRCSPRSGDLSVYWYQQSLDQGLQFLIQYYNGEERAKGNILERFSAQQFPDLHSELNLSSLELGDSALYFCASSDRTGPDTQYFGPGTRLTVL.

Comment on this clone: This sample includes further DNA sequences coding for the same CDR3. CDR3 loop: CASSLYTGELFF. The CDR3 nucleotides are TGTGCCAGCAGCCTGTACACCGGGGAGCTGTTTTTT. V gene TRBV5-6 combines with J gene TRBJ2-2; D gene ambiguous. Trimming cost V 4 bases and J 3 bases, with 4 bases left between them. CDR3 size: 12 residues. Germline CDR1 is SGHDT and CDR2 is YYEEEE.

This chain connects TRBV5-6 to TRBJ1-4, with D perhaps matching TRBD1 (6 bases). Germline V gene lookup returns CDR1 SGHDT and CDR2 YYEEEE. Trimming removed 0 bases from V and 2 bases from J, with 14 bases in between. There are 17 residues in the CDR3. CDR3 nucleotide sequence: TGTGCCAGCAGCTTGGCAGGGGCTCGGTCCACTAATGAAAAACTGTTTTTT. Translating it yields CASSLAGARSTNEKLFF.

The chain combines TRBV28 with TRBJ1-2; possible D gene TRBD1, 6 bases. The CDR3 consists of 15 residues. In germline, CDR1 is MDHEN, CDR2 SYDVKM. V lost 6 bases and J lost 8, with 22 bases in between. As DNA, the CDR3 is TGTGCCAGCAGCAGACCCCTAGGAGGGGGAGGAGGCTACACCTTC. It yields the protein CASSRPLGGGGGYTF.

The V and J genes are TRBV18 and TRBJ2-3, with TRBD1 as a possible D gene (6 bases). Trimming shortened V by 6 bases and J by 2 bases, and 18 bases separated the two germline ends. CDR1 and CDR2 (germline): KGHSH, LQKENI. The CDR3 contains 16 residues. CDR3 in DNA: TGTGCCAGCTCCGGTGCCGGAGCAGGGGCCACAGATACGCAGTATTTT. Protein: CASSGAGAGATDTQYF.

J is TRBJ2-5 and V is TRBV15, with TRBD1 matching 11 bases. Germline CDR1 is LNHNV and CDR2 is YYDKDF (reference sequence). V trimming: 1 base; J trimming: 11 bases; junction bases outside the gene matches: 3. CDR3 length: 13 amino acids. The CDR3 loop is CATSRGDRGKQYF. DNA of the CDR3: TGTGCCACCAGCAGAGGGGACAGGGGGAAGCAGTACTTC.

The chain has TRBV5-6 and TRBJ2-7; D is ambiguous. The CDR3 extends over 14 amino acids. Trimming left V 5 bases short and J 0 bases short, with 12 bases between. In germline, CDR1 is SGHDT, CDR2 YYEEEE. The CDR3 protein is CASRIRVNSYEQYF. The CDR3 bases are TGTGCCAGCAGAATACGGGTAAACTCCTACGAGCAGTACTTC.

V gene TRBV30 combines with J gene TRBJ2-5, with TRBD2 matching over 10 bases. V lost 0 bases, J lost 6 bases, and 7 bases stayed unmatched. This CDR3 spans 15 amino acids. Germline V lookup: CDR1 GTSNPN, CDR2 SVGIG (reference sequence). This CDR3 reads CAWSVTSGIGKTQYF. As DNA, the CDR3 is TGTGCCTGGAGTGTAACTAGCGGGATAGGAAAGACCCAGTACTTC.

A single count supports this clone. The chain combines TRBV5-1 with TRBJ2-7; 11 bases are shared with TRBD2. The CDR3 covers 14 residues. The ends lost 4 bases at V and 7 bases at J; junction bases unmatched: 7. Germline values: CDR1 SGHRS, CDR2 YFSETQ. The CDR3: CASSQLAGAEEQYF. DNA for the CDR3: TGCGCCAGCAGCCAACTAGCGGGAGCAGAAGAGCAGTACTTC.

The chain couples TRBV27 to TRBJ2-1; D is unresolved. The V end was cut by 3 bases, the J end by 3 bases, with 12 bases between. The CDR3 length is 15 residues. Germline V gene lookup returns CDR1 MNHEY and CDR2 SMNVEV (reference sequence). The CDR3 DNA sequence: TGTGCCAGCAGTTTTGGTAGGGAACTCTACAATGAGCAGTTCTTC. The encoded protein is CASSFGRELYNEQFF.

The chain couples TRBV19 to TRBJ1-2, with a tentative D call TRBD1 (6 bases). The CDR3 has 13 amino acids. Trimming stripped 3 bases from V and 6 bases from J, with 11 bases between. Germline-derived CDR1 and CDR2 are LNHDA and SQIVND (reference sequence). CDR3 DNA sequence: TGTGCCAGTAGTATGGGGGGGCCTAATGGCTACACCTTC. Amino acids: CASSMGGPNGYTF.

The chain is built from TRBV9 and TRBJ1-1, with unresolved D. This CDR3 comprises 11 residues. The V end lost 3 bases, the J end lost 4 bases, and 4 bases lay between the germline ends. The germline V gene has CDR1 SGDLS and CDR2 YYNGEE. This chain's CDR3 is CASSAGTEAFF. In DNA form, the CDR3 reads TGTGCCAGCAGCGCAGGCACTGAAGCTTTCTTT.

J is TRBJ2-1 and V is TRBV5-1; 8 nucleotides line up with TRBD1. The V segment lost 4 bases and the J segment 2 bases; nucleotides outside the gene matches: 8. The CDR3 loop spans 16 amino acids. The germline CDR1 and CDR2 sequences are SGHRS and YFSETQ. The CDR3 DNA is TGCGCCAGCAGCCGCGGACAGGGTTTCACCTACAATGAGCAGTTCTTC. Its translation: CASSRGQGFTYNEQFF.

The chain recombines TRBV5-1 with TRBJ1-1, with D tentatively TRBD1 (6 bases). Germline values: CDR1 SGHRS, CDR2 YFSETQ. Trimming took off 1 base at V and 1 base at J, with 20 bases between the two ends. This CDR3 is 18 amino acids long. The CDR3 bases are TGCGCCAGCAGCTTGTCCAGAGGGGGGCGAAATTGGAACACTGAAGCTTTCTTT. Translating it yields CASSLSRGGRNWNTEAFF.

The rearrangement uses TRBV18 and TRBJ2-7; D gene uncertain. The germline V gene encodes CDR1 KGHSH and CDR2 LQKENI. This CDR3 spans 12 amino acids. Trimming left V 5 bases short and J 2 bases short, with 7 bases between. CDR3 region: CASSIRAYEQYF. DNA of the CDR3: TGTGCCAGCTCAATAAGAGCCTACGAGCAGTACTTC.

The chain is built from TRBV6-5 and TRBJ2-5; D assignment may be TRBD1 or TRBD2 (5 bases each). TRBJ2-7 matches the DNA end more closely, so the J call is doubtful. This CDR3 comprises 14 residues. Germline assignment: CDR1 MNHEY and CDR2 SVGAGI. CDR3 sequence (DNA): TGTGCCAGCAGTCCCGGGGCCTTCTCCTACGAGCAGTACTTC. Protein product: CASSPGAFSYEQYF.

The chain is built from TRBV5-1 and TRBJ1-4, with D possibly being TRBD1 (5 bases). The CDR3 covers 16 residues. With 4 bases removed from V and 4 bases from J, the gap between germline ends came to 17 bases. CDR1 SGHRS and CDR2 YFSETQ come from the germline V gene. The CDR3 DNA reads as TGCGCCAGCAGCCTAAGCGTGACAGAAAATAATGAAAAACTGTTTTTT. Amino acids: CASSLSVTENNEKLFF.

V usage is TRBV5-6 and J usage is TRBJ2-1, with D hard to call. The V end was cut by 2 bases, the J end by 0 bases, with 9 bases between. CDR3 length: 15 residues. The germline V gene encodes CDR1 SGHDT and CDR2 YYEEEE. DNA for the CDR3: TGTGCCAGCAGCTTCTCGAGGAGCTCCTACAATGAGCAGTTCTTC. Amino acid sequence: CASSFSRSSYNEQFF.

The chain carries TRBV5-1 and TRBJ2-1; 10 bases are a match to TRBD2. CDR1 SGHRS and CDR2 YFSETQ come from the germline V gene. With 4 bases clipped from V and 5 bases from J, the junction kept 9 bases outside the gene matches. CDR3 length: 16 amino acids. For the CDR3, the DNA is TGCGCCAGCAGCCCCCCGGGACTAGCGACCCACAATGAGCAGTTCTTC. Amino acid sequence: CASSPPGLATHNEQFF. The full variable domain, its missing parts supplied by reference TRBV5-1 and TRBJ2-1, is KAGVTQTPRYLIKTRGQQVTLSCSPISGHRSVSWYQQTPGQGLQFLFEYFSETQRNKGNFPGRFSGRQFSNSRSEMNVSTLELGDSALYLCASSPPGLATHNEQFFGPGTRLTVL.

CDR3 loop: CASSSIQGARTRQWAQYF. As DNA, the CDR3 is TGTGCCAGCAGCTCGATACAGGGGGCTCGTACCCGACAATGGGCCCAGTACTTC. The chain combines TRBV11-2 with TRBJ2-5, with 9 positions matching TRBD1. The V segment lost 4 bases and the J segment 9 bases; nucleotides outside the gene matches: 21. Germline CDR1 and CDR2: SGHAT and FQNNGV. This CDR3 has 18 residues.

This clone is a singleton in its sample. The chain is built from TRBV6-5 and TRBJ1-2; D uncertain. The CDR3 consists of 15 residues. Germline lookup yields CDR1 MNHEY and CDR2 SVGAGI. V dropped 0 bases and J dropped 3 bases, with 11 bases sitting between them. The CDR3 region has the DNA TGTGCCAGCAGTTACTCAGAGGGAAGATACTATGGCTACACCTTC. Translating it yields CASSYSEGRYYGYTF.